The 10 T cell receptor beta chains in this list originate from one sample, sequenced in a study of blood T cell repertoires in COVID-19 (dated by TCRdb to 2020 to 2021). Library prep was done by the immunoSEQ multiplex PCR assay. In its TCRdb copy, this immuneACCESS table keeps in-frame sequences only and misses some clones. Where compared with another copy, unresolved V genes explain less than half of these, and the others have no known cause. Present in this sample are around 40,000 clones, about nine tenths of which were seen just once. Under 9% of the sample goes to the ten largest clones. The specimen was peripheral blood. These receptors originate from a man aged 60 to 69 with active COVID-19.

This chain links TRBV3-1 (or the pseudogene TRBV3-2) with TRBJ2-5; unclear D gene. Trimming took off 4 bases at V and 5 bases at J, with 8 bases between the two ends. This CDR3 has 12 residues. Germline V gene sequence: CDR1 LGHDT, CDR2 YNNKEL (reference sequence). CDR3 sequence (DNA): TGTGCCAGCAGCCCCGTCGGTGAGACCCAGTACTTC. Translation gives CASSPVGETQYF.

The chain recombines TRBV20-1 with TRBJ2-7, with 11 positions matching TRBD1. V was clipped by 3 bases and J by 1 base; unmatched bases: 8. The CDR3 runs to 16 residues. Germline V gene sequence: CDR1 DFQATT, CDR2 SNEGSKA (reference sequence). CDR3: CSASDVGQGVSYEQYF. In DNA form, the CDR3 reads TGCAGTGCTAGTGACGTGGGACAGGGGGTGTCCTACGAGCAGTACTTC.

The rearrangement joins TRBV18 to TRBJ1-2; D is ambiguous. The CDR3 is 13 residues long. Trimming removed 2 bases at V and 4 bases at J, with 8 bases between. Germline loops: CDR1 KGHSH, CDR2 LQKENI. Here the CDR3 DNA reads TGTGCCAGCTCACCAGGGGAGCCCTATGGCTACACCTTC. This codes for CASSPGEPYGYTF.

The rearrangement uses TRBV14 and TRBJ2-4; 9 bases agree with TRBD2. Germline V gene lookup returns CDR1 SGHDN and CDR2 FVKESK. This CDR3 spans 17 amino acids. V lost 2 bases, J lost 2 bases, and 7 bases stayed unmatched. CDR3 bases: TGTGCCAGCAGCCAACTGACGGGGACTAGCTCCAAAAACATTCAGTACTTC. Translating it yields CASSQLTGTSSKNIQYF.

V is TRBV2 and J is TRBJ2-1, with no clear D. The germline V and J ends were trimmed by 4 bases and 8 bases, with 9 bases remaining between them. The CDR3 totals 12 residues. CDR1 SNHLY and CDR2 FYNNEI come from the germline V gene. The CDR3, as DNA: TGTGCCAGCAGTGTAAGCGAGGATGAGCAGTTCTTC. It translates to CASSVSEDEQFF.

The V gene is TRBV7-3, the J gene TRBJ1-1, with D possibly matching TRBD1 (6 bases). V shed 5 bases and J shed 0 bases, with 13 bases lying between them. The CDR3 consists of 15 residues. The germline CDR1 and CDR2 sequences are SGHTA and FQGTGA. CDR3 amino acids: CASSAHTGLNTEAFF. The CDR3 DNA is TGTGCCAGCAGCGCCCACACAGGGTTGAACACTGAAGCTTTCTTT.

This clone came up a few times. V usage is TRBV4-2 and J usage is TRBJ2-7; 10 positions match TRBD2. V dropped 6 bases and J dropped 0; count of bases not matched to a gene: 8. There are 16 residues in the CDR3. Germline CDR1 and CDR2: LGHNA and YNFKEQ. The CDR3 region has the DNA TGTGCCAGCAGAGCGACGGGACTAGCGAACTCCTACGAGCAGTACTTC. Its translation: CASRATGLANSYEQYF.

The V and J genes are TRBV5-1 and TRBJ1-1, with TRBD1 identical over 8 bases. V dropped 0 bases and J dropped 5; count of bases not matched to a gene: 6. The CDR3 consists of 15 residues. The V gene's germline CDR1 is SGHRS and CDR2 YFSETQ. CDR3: CASSLEQGDSTEAFF. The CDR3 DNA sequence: TGCGCCAGCAGCTTGGAACAGGGGGATTCGACTGAAGCTTTCTTT.

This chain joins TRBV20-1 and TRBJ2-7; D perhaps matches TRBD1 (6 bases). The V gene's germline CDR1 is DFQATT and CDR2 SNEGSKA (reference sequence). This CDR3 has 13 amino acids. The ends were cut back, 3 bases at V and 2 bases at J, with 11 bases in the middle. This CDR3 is CSASRDTAYEQYF. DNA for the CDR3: TGCAGTGCTAGTCGGGACACTGCCTACGAGCAGTACTTC.

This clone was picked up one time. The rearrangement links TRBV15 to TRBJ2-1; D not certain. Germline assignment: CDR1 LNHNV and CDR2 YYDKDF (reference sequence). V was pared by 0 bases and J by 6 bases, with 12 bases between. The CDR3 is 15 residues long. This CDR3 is CATSRDLSTINEQFF. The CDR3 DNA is TGTGCCACCAGCAGAGATTTGTCTACTATCAATGAGCAGTTCTTC.